The T cell receptor beta chain described here comes from a study of T cells in Graves' hyperthyroidism and ophthalmopathy (dated by TCRdb to the late 2010s). Regarding the research as a whole: Peripheral blood samples were taken at the time of initial diagnosis, prior to any treatment. For training and testing, the roughly 93 patients in the discovery cohort were randomly divided in a 7:3 ratio. Prospective prediction of ophthalmopathy was tested in an independent validation cohort of fewer than 20 hyperthyroidism patients and roughly 16 patients who later progressed to ophthalmopathy. After blood sampling, hyperthyroidism patients were treated with methimazole at a starting dose of 30 mg daily, and ophthalmopathy patients were treated with high-dose intravenous methylprednisolone. The paper reports TCR Vbeta CDR3 sequencing of over 120 peripheral blood samples: around 41 ophthalmopathy, under 80 hyperthyroidism and some 17 progressor patients. To identify TCR V-J signatures that set the groups apart, the researchers used a discovery cohort of 100 patients, made up of 40 to 45 with Graves' ophthalmopathy and about 60 with stable Graves' hyperthyroidism. Thyroid tissue and blood T-cell repertoires from about 6 Graves' hyperthyroidism patients were also compared in the study. Study-level results and caveats: Ophthalmopathy was separated from stable hyperthyroidism by a 13 V-J signature model, with just over 85% sensitivity and about 81% specificity obtained in cross-validation and 80%/75% obtained in testing. In validation, the model predicted progression to ophthalmopathy with roughly 66% sensitivity and less than 80% specificity, a median of 6.5 months before onset. No statistical method was used to set the sample size in advance, and investigators knew the group allocation. Most expanded thyroid clonotypes (frequency above 0.001) were also detected in blood, suggesting blood repertoires may reflect thyroid immune responses.

This clonotype was detected ten times or more. No cognate antigen has been identified for it. Base-call qualities are not available, and no considerably larger clone is one nucleotide away. The CDR3 runs 18 residues from the cysteine to the phenylalanine. CDR3 DNA only is kept here, 54 bases in frame from base 1. CDR1 and CDR2 were assigned from the germline V gene as KGHDR and SFDVKD. V loses 0 bases at its end and J loses 6 bases; junction bases beyond the gene matches: 14. Amplification of TCR beta CDR3 regions was carried out from RNA transcripts. For the first round of RT-PCR on the TCR CDR3, the HTBI primer set was used together with the Qiagen OneStep RT-PCR kit. A second multiplex PCR round built the libraries, followed by size selection and purification. Paired-end sequencing of the libraries was performed with 100 bp reads on an Illumina HiSeq2000. Per the source publication's procedure: SOAPnuke was used to process the raw data, with reads discarded if the reads contained adapters or uncalled bases, had a mean Phred below 15, or lacked an exact constant-primer or identifier match. COPE v1.2.5 was used to merge the high-quality paired reads, and each unique nucleotide sequence was defined as a clonotype. MiTCR v1.1 was used to align the clonotypes against IMGT TRBV, TRBD and TRBJ reference segments. The analysis included only V-J combinations with a frequency above 0.0001, which together covered more than 98% of the repertoires. A TCS score was defined as the ratio of F50 (clonal expansion) to E x V (chaos), with BLOSUM62-based TCRdist applied between CDR3 peptides within each V-J. Welch's t-statistics and random forest reduced approximately 520 V-J features to roughly 13, which were used in a naive Bayes classifier (R e1071). The Morisita-Horn index was used to measure how similar the thyroid and blood repertoires were. TCRdb reworked the public reads: Q25 trimming with fastp, MiXCR clone assembly, productive beta chains retained. Every distinct CDR3 protein forms one entry, paired with its most common genes and DNA. The authors' filters were not applied to this entry. The sample profile shows fewer than 750,000 distinct CDR3 sequences; roughly 15% of them were found once. The ten largest make up about 4.5% of the sample.

In the ophthalmopathy patients, disease was moderately to severely active, with a Clinical Activity Score of 3 or more, a NOSPECS grade of 4 or more, and a duration of less than 3 months. Patients with uncontrolled infections, other autoimmune diseases, pregnancy or lactation were excluded. Clinical symptoms, serum thyroxine and TRAb, thyroid ultrasound, and orbital computed tomography formed the basis for the diagnoses. PBMCs were isolated from about 9.2 ml of fresh peripheral blood by Ficoll-Paque density gradient centrifugation. Total RNA was extracted with Trizol reagent, and quality was checked on an Agilent 2100 Bioanalyzer.

What was sequenced was blood. The origin of this receptor is a woman in her 40s with Graves' ophthalmopathy. The V and J genes are TRBV24-1 and TRBJ1-2; 8 middle bases align to TRBD1. The CDR3 region: CATSDLRGQVSRLDGYTF. The nucleotide sequence is given as TGTGCCACCAGTGATTTGCGGGGACAGGTCTCCAGATTGGATGGCTACACCTTC.